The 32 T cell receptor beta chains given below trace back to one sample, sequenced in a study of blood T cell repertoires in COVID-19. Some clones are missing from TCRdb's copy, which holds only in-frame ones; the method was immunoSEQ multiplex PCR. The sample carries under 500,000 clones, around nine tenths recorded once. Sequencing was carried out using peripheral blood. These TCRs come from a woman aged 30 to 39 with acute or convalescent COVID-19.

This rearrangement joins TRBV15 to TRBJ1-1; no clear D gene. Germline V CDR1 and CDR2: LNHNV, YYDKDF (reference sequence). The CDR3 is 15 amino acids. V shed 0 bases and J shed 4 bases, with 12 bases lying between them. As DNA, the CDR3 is TGTGCCACCAGCAGAGATACCCGAGAGGGCACTGAAGCTTTCTTT. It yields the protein CATSRDTREGTEAFF.

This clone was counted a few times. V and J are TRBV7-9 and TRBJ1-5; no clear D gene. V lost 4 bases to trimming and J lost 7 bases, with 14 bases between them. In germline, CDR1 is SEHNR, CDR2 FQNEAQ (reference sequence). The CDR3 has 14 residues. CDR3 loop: CASSSGGREQPQHF. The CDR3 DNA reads TGTGCCAGCAGCTCAGGTGGGCGAGAACAGCCCCAGCATTTT. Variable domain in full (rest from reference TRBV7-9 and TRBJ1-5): DTGVSQNPRHKITKRGQNVTFRCDPISEHNRLYWYRQTLGQGPEFLTYFQNEAQLEKSRLLSDRFSAERPKGSFSTLEIQRTEQGDSAMYLCASSSGGREQPQHFGDGTRLSIL.

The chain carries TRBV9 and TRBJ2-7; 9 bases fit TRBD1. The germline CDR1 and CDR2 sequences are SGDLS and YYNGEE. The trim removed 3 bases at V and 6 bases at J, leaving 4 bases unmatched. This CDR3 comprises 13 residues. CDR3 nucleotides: TGTGCCAGCAGCGCCGGGACAGGGAGCGAGCAGTACTTC. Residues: CASSAGTGSEQYF.

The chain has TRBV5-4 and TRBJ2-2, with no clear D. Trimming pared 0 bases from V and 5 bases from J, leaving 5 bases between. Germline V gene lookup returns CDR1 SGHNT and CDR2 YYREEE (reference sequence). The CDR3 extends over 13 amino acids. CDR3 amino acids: CASSLGATGELFF. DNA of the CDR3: TGTGCCAGCAGCTTGGGGGCAACCGGGGAGCTGTTTTTT.

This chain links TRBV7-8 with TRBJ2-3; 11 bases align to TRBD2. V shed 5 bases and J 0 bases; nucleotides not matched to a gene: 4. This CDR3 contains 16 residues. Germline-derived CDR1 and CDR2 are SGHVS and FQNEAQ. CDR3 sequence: CASSLWTSGSTDTQYF. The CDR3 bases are TGTGCCAGCAGCCTCTGGACTAGCGGGAGCACAGATACGCAGTATTTT.

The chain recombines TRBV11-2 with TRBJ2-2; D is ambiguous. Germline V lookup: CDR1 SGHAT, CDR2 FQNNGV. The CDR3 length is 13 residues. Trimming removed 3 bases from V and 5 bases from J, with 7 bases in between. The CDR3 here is CASSFDFTGELFF. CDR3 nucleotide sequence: TGTGCCAGCAGCTTTGACTTTACCGGGGAGCTGTTTTTT.

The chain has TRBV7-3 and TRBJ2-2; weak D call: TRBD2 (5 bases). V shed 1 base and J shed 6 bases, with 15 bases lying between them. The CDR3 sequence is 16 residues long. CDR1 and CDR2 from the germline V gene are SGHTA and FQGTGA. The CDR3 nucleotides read TGTGCCAGCAGCTTAAACGGAGACCGGGGAGCCGGGGAGCTGTTTTTT. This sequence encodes CASSLNGDRGAGELFF.

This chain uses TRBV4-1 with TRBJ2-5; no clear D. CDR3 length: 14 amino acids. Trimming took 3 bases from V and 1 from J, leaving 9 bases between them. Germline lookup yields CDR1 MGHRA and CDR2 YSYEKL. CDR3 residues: CASSQVERQETQYF. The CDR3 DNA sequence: TGCGCCAGCAGCCAGGTAGAACGCCAAGAGACCCAGTACTTC.

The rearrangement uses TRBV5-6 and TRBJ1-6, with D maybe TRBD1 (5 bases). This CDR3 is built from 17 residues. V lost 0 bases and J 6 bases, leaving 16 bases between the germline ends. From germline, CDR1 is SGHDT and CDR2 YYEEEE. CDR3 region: CASSLAFRRVGNSPLHF. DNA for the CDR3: TGTGCCAGCAGCTTGGCCTTTCGCAGGGTTGGTAATTCACCCCTCCACTTT.

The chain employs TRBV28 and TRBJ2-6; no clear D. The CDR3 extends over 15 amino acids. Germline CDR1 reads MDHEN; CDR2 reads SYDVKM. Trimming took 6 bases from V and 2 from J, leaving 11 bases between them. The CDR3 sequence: CASSRDLTGANVLTF. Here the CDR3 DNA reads TGTGCCAGCAGCCGCGACTTAACTGGGGCCAACGTCCTGACTTTC.

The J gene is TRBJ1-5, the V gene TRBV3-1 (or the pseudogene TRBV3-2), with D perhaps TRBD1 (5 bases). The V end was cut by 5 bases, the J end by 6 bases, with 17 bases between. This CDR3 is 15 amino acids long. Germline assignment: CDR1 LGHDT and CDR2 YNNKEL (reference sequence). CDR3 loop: CASSGRGHRGQPQHF. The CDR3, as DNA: TGTGCCAGCAGCGGGCGCGGACACCGCGGTCAGCCCCAGCATTTT.

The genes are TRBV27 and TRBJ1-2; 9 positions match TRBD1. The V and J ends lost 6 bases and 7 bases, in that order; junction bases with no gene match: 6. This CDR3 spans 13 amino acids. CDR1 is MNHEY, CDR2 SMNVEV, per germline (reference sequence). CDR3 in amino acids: CASRTGGAGGYTF. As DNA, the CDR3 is TGTGCCAGCAGAACAGGGGGCGCGGGTGGCTACACCTTC.

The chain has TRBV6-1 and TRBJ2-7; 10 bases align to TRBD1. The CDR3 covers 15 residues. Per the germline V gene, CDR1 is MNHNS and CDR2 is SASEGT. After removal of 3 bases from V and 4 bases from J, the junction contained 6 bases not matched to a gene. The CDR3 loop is CASSEAPGQGYEQYF. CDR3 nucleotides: TGTGCCAGCAGTGAGGCTCCGGGACAGGGGTACGAGCAGTACTTC.

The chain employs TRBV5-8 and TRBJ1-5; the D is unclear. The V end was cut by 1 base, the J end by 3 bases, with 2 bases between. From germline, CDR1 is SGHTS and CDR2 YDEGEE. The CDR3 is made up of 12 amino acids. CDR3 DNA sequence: TGTGCCAGCAGCTTGTACAATCAGCCCCAGCATTTT. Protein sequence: CASSLYNQPQHF.

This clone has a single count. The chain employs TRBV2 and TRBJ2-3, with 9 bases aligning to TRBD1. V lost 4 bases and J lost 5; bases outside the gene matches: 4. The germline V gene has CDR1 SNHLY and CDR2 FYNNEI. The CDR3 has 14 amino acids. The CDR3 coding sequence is TGTGCCAGCAGTGTAACAGGGGGCGAAGATACGCAGTATTTT. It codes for CASSVTGGEDTQYF.

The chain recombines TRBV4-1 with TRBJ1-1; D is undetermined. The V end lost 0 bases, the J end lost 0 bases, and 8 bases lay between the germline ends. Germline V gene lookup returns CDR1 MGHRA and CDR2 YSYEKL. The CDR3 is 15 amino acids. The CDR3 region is CASSQDRLVNTEAFF. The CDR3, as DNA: TGCGCCAGCAGCCAAGATCGCTTAGTGAACACTGAAGCTTTCTTT.

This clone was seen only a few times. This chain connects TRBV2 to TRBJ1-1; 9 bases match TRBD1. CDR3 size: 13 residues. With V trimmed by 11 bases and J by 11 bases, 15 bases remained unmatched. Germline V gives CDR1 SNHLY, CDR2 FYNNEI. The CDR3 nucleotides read TGTGCCGGAAGTGGACAGGGGAAGAACTGGGCTTTCTTT. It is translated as CAGSGQGKNWAFF.

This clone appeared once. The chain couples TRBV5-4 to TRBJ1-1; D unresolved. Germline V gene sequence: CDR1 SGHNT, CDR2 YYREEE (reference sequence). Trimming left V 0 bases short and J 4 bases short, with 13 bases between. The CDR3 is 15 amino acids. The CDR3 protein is CASSLGGSSSTEAFF. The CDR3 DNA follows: TGTGCCAGCAGCTTGGGAGGGAGCAGCAGCACTGAAGCTTTCTTT.

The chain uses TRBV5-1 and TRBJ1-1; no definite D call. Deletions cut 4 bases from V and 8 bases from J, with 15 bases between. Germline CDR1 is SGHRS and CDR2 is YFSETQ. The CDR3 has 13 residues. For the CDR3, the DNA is TGCGCCAGCAGCCCCGGGTCGATCAGCGAAGCTTTCTTT. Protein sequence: CASSPGSISEAFF.

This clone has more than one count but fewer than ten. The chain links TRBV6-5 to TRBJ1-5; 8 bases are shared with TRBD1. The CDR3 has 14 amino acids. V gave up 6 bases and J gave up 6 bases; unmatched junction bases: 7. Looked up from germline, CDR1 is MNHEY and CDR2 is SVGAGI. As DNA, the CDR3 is TGTGCCAGCAGAAAGGGACAGGTGGGTCAGCCCCAGCATTTT. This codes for CASRKGQVGQPQHF.

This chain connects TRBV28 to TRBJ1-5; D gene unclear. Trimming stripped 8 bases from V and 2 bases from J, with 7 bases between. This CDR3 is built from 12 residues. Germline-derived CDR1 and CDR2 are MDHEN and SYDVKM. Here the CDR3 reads CASGVGNQPQHF. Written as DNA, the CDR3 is TGTGCCAGCGGTGTAGGCAATCAGCCCCAGCATTTT.

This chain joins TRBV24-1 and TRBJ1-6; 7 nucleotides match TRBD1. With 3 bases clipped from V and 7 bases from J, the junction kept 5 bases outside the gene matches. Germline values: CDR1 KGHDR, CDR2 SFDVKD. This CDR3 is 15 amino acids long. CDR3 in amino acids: CATSDPRDSNSPLHF. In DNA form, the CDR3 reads TGTGCCACCAGTGATCCGAGGGACAGCAATTCACCCCTCCACTTT.

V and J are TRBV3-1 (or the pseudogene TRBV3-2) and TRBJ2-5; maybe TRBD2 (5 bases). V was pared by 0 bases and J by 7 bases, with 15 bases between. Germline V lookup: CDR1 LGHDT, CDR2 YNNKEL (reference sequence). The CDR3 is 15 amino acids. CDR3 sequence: CASSQELVLKATQYF. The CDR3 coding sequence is TGTGCCAGCAGCCAAGAACTAGTCCTAAAAGCGACCCAGTACTTC.

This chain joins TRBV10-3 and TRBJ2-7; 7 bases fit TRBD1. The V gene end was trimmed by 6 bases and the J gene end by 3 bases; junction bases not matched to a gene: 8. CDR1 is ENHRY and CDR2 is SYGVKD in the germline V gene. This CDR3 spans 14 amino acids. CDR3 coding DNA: TGTGCCATCAGGGGCCAGGGGGACAGCTACGAGCAGTACTTC. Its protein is CAIRGQGDSYEQYF.

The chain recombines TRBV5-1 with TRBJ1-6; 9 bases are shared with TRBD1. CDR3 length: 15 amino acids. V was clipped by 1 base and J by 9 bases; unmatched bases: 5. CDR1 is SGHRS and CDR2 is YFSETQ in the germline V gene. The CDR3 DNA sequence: TGCGCCAGCAGCTTGTCCGGGACAGGGCGTTCACCCCTCCACTTT. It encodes CASSLSGTGRSPLHF.

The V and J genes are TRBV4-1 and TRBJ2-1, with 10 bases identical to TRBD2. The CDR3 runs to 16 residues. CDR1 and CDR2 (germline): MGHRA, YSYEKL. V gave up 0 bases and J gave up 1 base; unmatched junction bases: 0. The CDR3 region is CASSQEAGGSYNEQFF. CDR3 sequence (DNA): TGCGCCAGCAGCCAAGAAGCGGGGGGGTCCTACAATGAGCAGTTCTTC.

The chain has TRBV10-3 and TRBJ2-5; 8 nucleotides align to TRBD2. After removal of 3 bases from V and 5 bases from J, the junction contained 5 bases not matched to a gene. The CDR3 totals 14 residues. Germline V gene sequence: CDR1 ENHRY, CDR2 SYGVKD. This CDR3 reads CAISDLIAGETQYF. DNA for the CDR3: TGTGCCATCAGTGATTTAATAGCGGGGGAGACCCAGTACTTC.

DNA of the CDR3: TGCGCCAGCAGCCAACGGTCAGGGGGGACTGAAGCTTTCTTT. It specifies CASSQRSGGTEAFF. This chain joins TRBV4-1 and TRBJ1-1; 7 bases are shared with TRBD1. This CDR3 contains 14 residues. CDR1 is MGHRA and CDR2 is YSYEKL in the germline V gene. The trim removed 2 bases at V and 5 bases at J, leaving 5 bases unmatched.

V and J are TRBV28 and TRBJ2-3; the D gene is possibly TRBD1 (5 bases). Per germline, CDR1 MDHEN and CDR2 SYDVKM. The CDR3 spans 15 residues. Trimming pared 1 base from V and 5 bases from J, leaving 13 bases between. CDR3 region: CASSLSGPNLDTQYF. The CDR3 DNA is TGTGCCAGCAGTTTATCAGGGCCCAACCTAGATACGCAGTATTTT.

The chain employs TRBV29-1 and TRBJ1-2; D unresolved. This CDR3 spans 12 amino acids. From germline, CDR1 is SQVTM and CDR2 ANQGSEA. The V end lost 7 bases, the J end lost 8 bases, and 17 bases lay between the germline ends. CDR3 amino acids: CSAASGFQGYTF. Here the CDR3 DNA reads TGCAGCGCCGCCTCGGGGTTTCAAGGCTACACCTTC.

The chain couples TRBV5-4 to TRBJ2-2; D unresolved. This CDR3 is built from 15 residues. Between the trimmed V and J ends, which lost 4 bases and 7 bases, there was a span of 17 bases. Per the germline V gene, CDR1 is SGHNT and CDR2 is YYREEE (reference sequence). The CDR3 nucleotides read TGTGCCAGCAGCCCCCGCGGCCCTGGTGGCGGGGAGCTGTTTTTT. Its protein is CASSPRGPGGGELFF.

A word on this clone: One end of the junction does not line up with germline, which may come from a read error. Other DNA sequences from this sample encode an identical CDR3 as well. The chain's CDR3 is CASSQGDTSYEQYF. CDR3 nucleotide sequence: TGCGCCAGCAGTCAAGGGGACACCTCCTACGAGCAGTACTTC. V usage is TRBV4-1 and J usage is TRBJ2-7, with D possibly TRBD1 on 6 matching bases. CDR3 length: 14 residues. Germline V gene lookup returns CDR1 MGHRA and CDR2 YSYEKL.